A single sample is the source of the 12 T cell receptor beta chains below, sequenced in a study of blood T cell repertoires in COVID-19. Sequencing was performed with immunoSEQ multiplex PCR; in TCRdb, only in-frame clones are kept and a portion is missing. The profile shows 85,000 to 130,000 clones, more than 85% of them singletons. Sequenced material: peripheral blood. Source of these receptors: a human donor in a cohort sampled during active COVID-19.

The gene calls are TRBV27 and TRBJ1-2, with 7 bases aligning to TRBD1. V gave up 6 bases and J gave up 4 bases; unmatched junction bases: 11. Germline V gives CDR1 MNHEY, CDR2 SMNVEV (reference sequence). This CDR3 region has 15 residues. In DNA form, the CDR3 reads TGTGCCAGCAGACCGTCAGGGGGAAATGGCTATGGCTACACCTTC. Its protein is CASRPSGGNGYGYTF.

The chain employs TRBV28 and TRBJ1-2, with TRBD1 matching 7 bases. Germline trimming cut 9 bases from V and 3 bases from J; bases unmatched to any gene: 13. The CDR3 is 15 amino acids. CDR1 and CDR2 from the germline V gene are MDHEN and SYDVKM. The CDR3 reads CASMGRGFADYGYTF. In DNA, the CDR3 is TGTGCCAGTATGGGCAGGGGGTTCGCGGACTATGGCTACACCTTC.

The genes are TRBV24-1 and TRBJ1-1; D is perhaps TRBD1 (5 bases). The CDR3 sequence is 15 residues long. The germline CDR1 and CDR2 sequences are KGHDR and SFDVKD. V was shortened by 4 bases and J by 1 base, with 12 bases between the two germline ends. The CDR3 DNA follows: TGTGCCACCAGTGAAGGAGGGACTGGGAACACTGAAGCTTTCTTT. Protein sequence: CATSEGGTGNTEAFF.

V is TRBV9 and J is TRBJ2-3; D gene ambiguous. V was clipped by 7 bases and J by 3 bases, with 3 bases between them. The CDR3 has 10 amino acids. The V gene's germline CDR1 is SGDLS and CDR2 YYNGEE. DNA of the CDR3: TGTGCCAGCCTAACAGATACGCAGTATTTT. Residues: CASLTDTQYF.

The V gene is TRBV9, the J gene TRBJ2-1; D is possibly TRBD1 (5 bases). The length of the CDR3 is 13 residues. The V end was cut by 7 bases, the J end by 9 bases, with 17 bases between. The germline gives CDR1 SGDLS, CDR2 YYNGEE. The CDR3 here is CASQGRNLGEQFF. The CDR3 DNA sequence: TGTGCCAGCCAGGGAAGGAATTTAGGTGAGCAGTTCTTC.

The CDR3 here is CASSTGQGGTDTQYF. The CDR3 coding sequence is TGCGCCAGCAGCACGGGACAGGGAGGCACAGATACGCAGTATTTT. The gene calls are TRBV5-1 and TRBJ2-3; 9 bases agree with TRBD1. Germline V lookup: CDR1 SGHRS, CDR2 YFSETQ. V was pared by 4 bases and J by 1 base, with 4 bases of the junction left unmatched. The CDR3 is 15 amino acids.

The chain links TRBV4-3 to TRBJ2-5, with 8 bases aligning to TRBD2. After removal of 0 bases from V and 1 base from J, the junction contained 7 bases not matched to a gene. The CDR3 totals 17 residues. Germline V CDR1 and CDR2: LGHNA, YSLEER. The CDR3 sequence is CASSQDVAGGLQETQYF. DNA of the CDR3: TGCGCCAGCAGCCAAGATGTCGCGGGGGGCCTCCAAGAGACCCAGTACTTC.

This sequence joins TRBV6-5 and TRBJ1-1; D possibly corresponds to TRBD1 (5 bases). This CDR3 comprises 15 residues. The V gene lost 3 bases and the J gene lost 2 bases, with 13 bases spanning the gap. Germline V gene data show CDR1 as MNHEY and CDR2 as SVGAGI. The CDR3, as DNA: TGTGCCAGCAGTTATCGTAGATGGGGCAACACTGAAGCTTTCTTT. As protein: CASSYRRWGNTEAFF.

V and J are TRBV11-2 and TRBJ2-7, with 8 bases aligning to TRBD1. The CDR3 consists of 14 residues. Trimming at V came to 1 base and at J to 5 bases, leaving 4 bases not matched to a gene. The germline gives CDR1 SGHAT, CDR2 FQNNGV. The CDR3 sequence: CASSLGQGSNEQYF. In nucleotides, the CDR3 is TGTGCCAGCAGCTTAGGACAGGGGAGCAACGAGCAGTACTTC.

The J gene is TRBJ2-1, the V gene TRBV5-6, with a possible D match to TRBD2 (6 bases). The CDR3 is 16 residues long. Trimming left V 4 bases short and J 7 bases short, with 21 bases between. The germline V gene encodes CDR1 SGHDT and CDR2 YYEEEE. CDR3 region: CASSPGEGRGRNEQFF. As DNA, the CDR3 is TGTGCCAGCAGCCCCGGTGAGGGGCGGGGCAGGAATGAGCAGTTCTTC.

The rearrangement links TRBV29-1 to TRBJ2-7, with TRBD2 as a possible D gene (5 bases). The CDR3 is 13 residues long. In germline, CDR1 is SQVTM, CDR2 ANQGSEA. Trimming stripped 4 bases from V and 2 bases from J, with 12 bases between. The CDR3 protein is CSVVMDSTYEQYF. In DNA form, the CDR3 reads TGCAGCGTTGTCATGGACTCCACCTACGAGCAGTACTTC.

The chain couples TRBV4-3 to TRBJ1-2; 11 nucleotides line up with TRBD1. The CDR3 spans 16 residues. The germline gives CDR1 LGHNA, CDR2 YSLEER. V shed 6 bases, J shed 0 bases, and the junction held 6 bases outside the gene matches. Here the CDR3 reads CASRPGQGGANYGYTF. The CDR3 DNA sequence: TGCGCCAGCAGACCGGGACAGGGGGGAGCTAACTATGGCTACACCTTC.